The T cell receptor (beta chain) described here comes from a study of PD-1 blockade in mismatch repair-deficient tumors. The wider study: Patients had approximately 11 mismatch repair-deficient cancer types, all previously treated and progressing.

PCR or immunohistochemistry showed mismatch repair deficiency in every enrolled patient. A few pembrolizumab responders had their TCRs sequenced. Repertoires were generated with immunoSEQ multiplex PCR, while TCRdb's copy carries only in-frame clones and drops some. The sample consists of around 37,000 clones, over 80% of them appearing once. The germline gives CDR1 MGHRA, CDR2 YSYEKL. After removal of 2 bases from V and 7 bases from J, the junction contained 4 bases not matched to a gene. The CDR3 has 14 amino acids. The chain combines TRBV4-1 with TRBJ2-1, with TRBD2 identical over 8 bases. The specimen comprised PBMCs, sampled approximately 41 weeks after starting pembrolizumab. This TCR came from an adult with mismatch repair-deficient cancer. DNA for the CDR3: TGCGCCAGCAGCCAACACCCTAGCGGGAATGAGCAGTTCTTC. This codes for CASSQHPSGNEQFF.